The 3 T cell receptor beta chains below were found in one sample sequenced in a study of T cells in Graves' hyperthyroidism and ophthalmopathy. RNA transcripts were the template for amplifying TCR beta CDR3 regions. First-round RT-PCR targeting the TCR CDR3 was performed with the HTBI primer set. TCRdb analysed the multiplex PCR reads with MiXCR anew, one entry per CDR3 protein. The sample consists of about 700,000 distinct CDR3 sequences, 14% of them appearing once. The sample was blood. All receptors come from a woman younger than 30 with Graves' hyperthyroidism.

This clonotype was seen ten or more times. The chain links TRBV28 to TRBJ1-2, with TRBD1 as a possible D gene (5 bases). Germline CDR1 MDHEN, CDR2 SYDVKM. V was trimmed by 4 bases and J by 8 bases, leaving 17 bases between them. This CDR3 has 14 residues. The CDR3 bases are TGTGCCAGCAGTTCATCCCGGGGCCTGCCGGGCTACACCTTC. Amino acid sequence: CASSSSRGLPGYTF.

This clonotype was counted a few times. The rearrangement joins TRBV20-1 to TRBJ2-1; 9 bases align to TRBD2. Trimming removed 0 bases from V and 4 bases from J; junction bases left unmatched: 7. The length of the CDR3 is 16 residues. Germline CDR1 is DFQATT and CDR2 is SNEGSKA (reference sequence). The CDR3 sequence is CSARDWVAGEYNEQFF. The CDR3 DNA is TGCAGTGCTAGAGATTGGGTAGCGGGAGAGTACAATGAGCAGTTCTTC.

The table lists this clonotype with many counts. The chain links TRBV7-2 to TRBJ2-5, with 8 bases that match TRBD1. CDR3 length: 12 residues. Losses at the gene ends were 5 bases for V and 13 bases for J; bases not matched to a gene: 9. Per the germline V gene, CDR1 is SGHTA and CDR2 is FQGNSA. In nucleotides, the CDR3 is TGTGCCAGCAGCCCTGGCCCAGGGGGCGCGTACTTC. Protein: CASSPGPGGAYF.